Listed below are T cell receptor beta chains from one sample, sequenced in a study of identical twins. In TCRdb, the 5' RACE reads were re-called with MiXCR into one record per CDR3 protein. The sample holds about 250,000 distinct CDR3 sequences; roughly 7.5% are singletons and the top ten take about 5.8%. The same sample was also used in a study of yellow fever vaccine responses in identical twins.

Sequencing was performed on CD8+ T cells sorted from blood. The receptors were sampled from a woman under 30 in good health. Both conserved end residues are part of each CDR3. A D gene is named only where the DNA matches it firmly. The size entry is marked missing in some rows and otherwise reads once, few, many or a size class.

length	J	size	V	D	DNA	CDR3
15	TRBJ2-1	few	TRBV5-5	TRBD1	TGTGCCAGCAGCTTGCTCCAGGGGGCGCGAAATGAGCAGTTCTTC	CASSLLQGARNEQFF
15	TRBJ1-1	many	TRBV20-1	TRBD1	TGCAGTGCTAGAGCACCGGACAGGAGGAACACTGAAGCTTTCTTT	CSARAPDRRNTEAFF
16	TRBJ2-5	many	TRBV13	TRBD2	TGTGCCAGCAGTGAGGGTTCGACTAGCGGCTCAGAGACCCAGTACTTC	CASSEGSTSGSETQYF
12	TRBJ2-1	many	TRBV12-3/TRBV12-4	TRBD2	TGTGCCAGCAGTCCTGGACTAGACGAGCAGTTCTTC	CASSPGLDEQFF
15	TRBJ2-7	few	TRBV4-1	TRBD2	TGCGCCAGCAGCCGACTAGCGGGAGATTCTGGCGAGCAGTACTTC	CASSRLAGDSGEQYF
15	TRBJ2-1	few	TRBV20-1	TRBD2	TGCAGTGCTAGAGATGGCGGGGGGGCCGGCAATGAGCAGTTCTTC	CSARDGGGAGNEQFF
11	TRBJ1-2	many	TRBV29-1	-	TGCAGCGTTGAAGGTTTATATGGCTACACCTTC	CSVEGLYGYTF
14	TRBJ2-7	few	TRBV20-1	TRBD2	TGCAGTGCTAGAGAGCGGGAGCTAGGCTACGAGCAGTACTTC	CSARERELGYEQYF
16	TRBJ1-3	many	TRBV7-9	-	TGTGCCAGCAGCCCCCAAGACAGAAGCTCTGGAAACACCATATATTTT	CASSPQDRSSGNTIYF
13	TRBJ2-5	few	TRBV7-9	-	TGTGCCAGCAGCTTAGTAGTTGAGGAGACCCAGTACTTC	CASSLVVEETQYF
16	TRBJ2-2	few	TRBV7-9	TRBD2	TGTGCCAGCAGCTCCCGGGGGGGCCAGGACACCGGGGAGCTGTTTTTT	CASSSRGGQDTGELFF
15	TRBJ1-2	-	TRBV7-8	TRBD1	TGTGCCAGCAGCTTAGGGGGACAGAATAACTATGGCTACACCTTC	CASSLGGQNNYGYTF
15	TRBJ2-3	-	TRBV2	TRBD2	TGTGCCAGCAGTGAGCTCAGCGGGGGCACAGATACGCAGTATTTT	CASSELSGGTDTQYF
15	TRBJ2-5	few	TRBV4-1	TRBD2	TGCGCCAGCAGCATAAGACTAGCGGGAGTCGAGACCCAGTACTTC	CASSIRLAGVETQYF
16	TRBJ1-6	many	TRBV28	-	TGTGCCAGCAGTCCGGCTTCTCGCTCCTATAATTCACCCCTCCACTTT	CASSPASRSYNSPLHF
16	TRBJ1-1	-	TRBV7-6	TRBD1	TGTGCCAGCAGCTTAGGACAGGGCCTAGGGAACACTGAAGCTTTCTTT	CASSLGQGLGNTEAFF
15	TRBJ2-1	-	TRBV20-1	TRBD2	TGCAGTGCTAGAGGGTGGCTAGCGGGCGACAATGAGCAGTTCTTC	CSARGWLAGDNEQFF
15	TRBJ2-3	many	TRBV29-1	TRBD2	TGCAGCGTGGAGACTAGCGGGAGGTCGACAGATACGCAGTATTTT	CSVETSGRSTDTQYF
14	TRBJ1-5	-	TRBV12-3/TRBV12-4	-	TGTGCCAGCAGTCTGCCGGGCGGGTATCAGCCCCAGCATTTT	CASSLPGGYQPQHF
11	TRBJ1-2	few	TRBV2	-	TGTGCCAGCATGGAAGGGCTAGGCTACACCTTC	CASMEGLGYTF
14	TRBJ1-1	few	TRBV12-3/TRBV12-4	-	TGTGCCAGCAGTTTAGCGTCAGCAAGTGGCGAAGCTTTCTTT	CASSLASASGEAFF
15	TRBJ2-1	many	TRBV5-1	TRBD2	TGCGCCAGCAGGGGCGGGACTAGCTCCTACAATGAGCAGTTCTTC	CASRGGTSSYNEQFF
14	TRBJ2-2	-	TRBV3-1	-	TGTGCCAGCAGCCAAGATGTGGGCACCGGGGAGCTGTTTTTT	CASSQDVGTGELFF
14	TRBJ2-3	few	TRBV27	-	TGTGCCAGCAGTCCCCTAGGGGTCCCAGATACGCAGTATTTT	CASSPLGVPDTQYF
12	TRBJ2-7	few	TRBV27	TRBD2	TGTGCCACCCGAGCGGGAGGACTTGAGCAGTACTTC	CATRAGGLEQYF
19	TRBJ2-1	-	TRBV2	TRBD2	TGTGCCAGCAGTGATCCCAGCGGGGGCCTCTCGAGCTCCTACAATGAGCAGTTCTTC	CASSDPSGGLSSSYNEQFF
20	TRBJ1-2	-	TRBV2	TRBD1	TGTGCCAGCAGTGGGGGAGGTGGACAGGGGTCCACCACGAAACTCTATGGCTACACCTTC	CASSGGGGQGSTTKLYGYTF
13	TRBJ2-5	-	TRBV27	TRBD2	TGTGCCAGCAGTCGCTCGGGAGGGGAGACCCAGTACTTC	CASSRSGGETQYF
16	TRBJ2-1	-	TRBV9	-	TGTGCCAGCAGCGCGGGGGGGGACAGCTCCTACAATGAGCAGTTCTTC	CASSAGGDSSYNEQFF
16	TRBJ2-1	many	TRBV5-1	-	TGCGCCAGCAGCTTTGGGGGGACAGTTGGCTTCAATGAGCAGTTCTTC	CASSFGGTVGFNEQFF
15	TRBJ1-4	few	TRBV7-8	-	TGTGCCAGCAGCTTAGGGGGAGGATTGGGTGAAAAACTGTTTTTT	CASSLGGGLGEKLFF
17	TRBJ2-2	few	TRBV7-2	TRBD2	TGTGCCAGCAGCTACTGGACTAGCGGGAGCAGAACCGGGGAGCTGTTTTTT	CASSYWTSGSRTGELFF
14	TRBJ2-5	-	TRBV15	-	TGTGCCACCAGCAGTAGACAGGAGGAAGAGACCCAGTACTTC	CATSSRQEEETQYF
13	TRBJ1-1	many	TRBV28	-	TGTGCCAGCAGTTTAAGACTCGTGTCTGAAGCTTTCTTT	CASSLRLVSEAFF
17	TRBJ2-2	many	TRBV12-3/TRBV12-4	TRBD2	TGTGCCAGCAGTCCAAAGAGACTAGCGGGAGGTACCGGGGAGCTGTTTTTT	CASSPKRLAGGTGELFF
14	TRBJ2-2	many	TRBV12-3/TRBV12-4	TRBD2	TGTGCCAGCCGCGCGGGAGGTACCACCGGGGAGCTGTTTTTT	CASRAGGTTGELFF
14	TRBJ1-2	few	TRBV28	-	TGTGCCAGCAGTCTGGTAGAAGCGTACTATGGCTACACCTTC	CASSLVEAYYGYTF
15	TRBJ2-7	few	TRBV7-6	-	TGTGCCAGCAGCCCCAGGGTGGGGAGCTCCTACGAGCAGTACTTC	CASSPRVGSSYEQYF
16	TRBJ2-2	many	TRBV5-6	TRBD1	TGTGCCAGCAGCTTGGCGGGACAGCAAAACACCGGGGAGCTGTTTTTT	CASSLAGQQNTGELFF
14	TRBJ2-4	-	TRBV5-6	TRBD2	TGTGCCAGCAGCTTTGCGGGGGGGAAAAACATTCAGTACTTC	CASSFAGGKNIQYF
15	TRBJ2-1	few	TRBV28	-	TGTGCCAGCAGTCCCGACAGCAGCTCCTACAATGAGCAGTTCTTC	CASSPDSSSYNEQFF
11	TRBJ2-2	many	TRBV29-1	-	TGCAGCCTTGCCTGCACCGGGGAGCTGTTTTTT	CSLACTGELFF
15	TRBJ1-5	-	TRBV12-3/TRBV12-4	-	TGTGCCAGCAGTTTAGGGGGTGTATATGGTCAGCCCCAGCATTTT	CASSLGGVYGQPQHF
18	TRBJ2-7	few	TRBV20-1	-	TGCAGTGCTAGGGCCGGGCAGACACTAGGCGGGGAGCCCTACGAGCAGTACTTC	CSARAGQTLGGEPYEQYF
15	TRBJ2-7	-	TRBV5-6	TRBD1	TGTGCCAGCAGCTGGTGGGGACAGGGTTCGTACGAGCAGTACTTC	CASSWWGQGSYEQYF
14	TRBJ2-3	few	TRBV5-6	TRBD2	TGTGCCAGCAGTACCGGGACTAGTGCAGATACGCAGTATTTT	CASSTGTSADTQYF
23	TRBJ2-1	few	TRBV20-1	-	TGCAGTGCTAGAGACACCGGGCCCAAAAGGTCCTTCCCGGAGGCGGTTGTTACCAATGAGCAGTTCTTC	CSARDTGPKRSFPEAVVTNEQFF
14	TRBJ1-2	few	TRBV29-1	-	TGCAGCGTTGAAGCGGTCAGGCCTACCCGTAGCTACACCTTC	CSVEAVRPTRSYTF